This TCR beta chain is drawn from a study of shared clonotypes between healthy human individuals. The assay was immunoSEQ multiplex PCR, and TCRdb's table has in-frame clones only and misses some. The table shows approximately 440,000 clones, with roughly four fifths occurring only once. The CDR3 spans 15 residues. Germline V gene data show CDR1 as SGHVS and CDR2 as FQNEAQ. V was cut by 3 bases and J by 7 bases, with 18 bases left in between. This clone was observed once. The chain has TRBV7-8 and TRBJ1-2; unclear D gene. The sample was PBMCs. The clonotype originates from a woman aged 40 to 50 in good health. Some clones in this sample may be carry-over from other donors' samples. This CDR3 is CASSLSSGVGLGYTF. The CDR3 nucleotides read TGTGCCAGCAGCTTGAGTAGTGGTGTAGGGCTTGGCTACACCTTC.